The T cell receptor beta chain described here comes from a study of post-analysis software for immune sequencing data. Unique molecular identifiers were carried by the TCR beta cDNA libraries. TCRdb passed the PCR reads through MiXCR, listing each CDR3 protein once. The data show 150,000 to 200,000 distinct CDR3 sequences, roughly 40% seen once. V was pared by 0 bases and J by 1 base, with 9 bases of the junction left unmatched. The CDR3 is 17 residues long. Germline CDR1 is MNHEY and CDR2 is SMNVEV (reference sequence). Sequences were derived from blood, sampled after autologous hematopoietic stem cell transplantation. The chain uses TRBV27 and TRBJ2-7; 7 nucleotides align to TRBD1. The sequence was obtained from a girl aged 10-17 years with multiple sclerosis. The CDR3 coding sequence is TGTGCCAGCAGTTTATCATTACAGGGGAGAACATCCTACGAGCAGTACTTC. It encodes CASSLSLQGRTSYEQYF.